The clone carrying this TCR beta chain was detected only a few times. Trimming cost V 3 bases and J 0 bases, with 8 bases left between them. The CDR3 covers 14 residues. This specimen belongs to a study of CD8 T cells in ankylosing spondylitis. TCRdb re-called the 5' RACE reads through MiXCR, storing one row per CDR3 protein. Among some 250,000 distinct CDR3 sequences listed, roughly 25% were seen once. The TCR originated in a male donor with ankylosing spondylitis or in good health (not recorded which). What was sequenced was blood, either unsorted or a sorted T cell fraction (not recorded which). The chain recombines TRBV12-3 or TRBV12-4 with TRBJ1-2; D is ambiguous. The CDR3 sequence: CASSFGEANYGYTF. The CDR3 bases are TGTGCCAGCAGTTTTGGGGAAGCTAACTATGGCTACACCTTC.